This is a list of T cell receptor beta chains from one sample in a study of identifying expanded T cells in peripheral blood. Sequencing was performed with immunoSEQ multiplex PCR; in TCRdb, only in-frame clones are kept and a portion is missing. The repertoire includes around 75,000 clones, roughly 88% of them detected once, and 3% to 4% sits in the top ten. The sample was blood. The receptors shown here come from a person between 18 and 69 years old in good health. Each CDR3 is given with its conserved first and last residue. Fields, in order: CDR3 protein, clone size, D gene, J gene, V gene. A D gene is named only where the DNA matches it firmly. Clone sizes are given selectively: once, few, many, or a class where the clone is expanded.

CASGLVRWARGHYNEQFF,.,.,TRBJ2-1,TRBV12-5
CASSEALTRGYTF,once,.,TRBJ1-2,TRBV2
CASSSGGTQQTQYF,.,TRBD2,TRBJ2-5,TRBV5-4
CASGNTIYF,.,.,TRBJ1-3,TRBV3-1/TRBV3-2
CASSFPGQAYEQYF,.,.,TRBJ2-7,TRBV28
CASSLVGRDYTGELFF,.,.,TRBJ2-2,TRBV27
CAIGLAGERVNEQFF,.,TRBD2,TRBJ2-1,TRBV10-3
CSAPVPGRHTDTQYF,.,.,TRBJ2-3,TRBV29-1
CASSSQGILADTQYF,.,.,TRBJ2-3,TRBV13
CASSKGLAGGTGELFF,once,TRBD2,TRBJ2-2,TRBV19
CASGERPTGANVLTF,.,.,TRBJ2-6,TRBV6-5
CASSGPDSALSGNTIYF,once,.,TRBJ1-3,TRBV2
CASSPVAGTYEQYF,.,TRBD2,TRBJ2-7,TRBV7-8
CASSLITGGIWETQYF,.,TRBD1,TRBJ2-5,TRBV13
CASSGMGGQGGQPQHF,.,TRBD1,TRBJ1-5,TRBV7-2
CASSFRGYRGARFGYEQYF,.,TRBD1,TRBJ2-7,TRBV5-4
CASSVSVAGELFF,.,.,TRBJ2-2,TRBV9
CASSQGMDRNTEAFF,.,.,TRBJ1-1,TRBV4-2
CASSIDLGAGANTGELFF,.,.,TRBJ2-2,TRBV19
CATGTTTSTDTQYF,.,TRBD2,TRBJ2-3,TRBV10-3
CASRATAPYEQYF,.,.,TRBJ2-7,TRBV6-6
CATSRGQMNLNEQFF,.,.,TRBJ2-1,TRBV15
CASSPGARNTIYF,.,.,TRBJ1-3,TRBV18
CSVATSRTEAFF,.,.,TRBJ1-1,TRBV29-1
CASSAGPGQNNSPLHF,.,.,TRBJ1-6,TRBV2
CASSPPPGQGDTYGYTF,.,TRBD1,TRBJ1-2,TRBV7-2
CASSQHQGIGELFF,.,.,TRBJ2-2,TRBV14
CASSLGQGASYGYTF,once,TRBD1,TRBJ1-2,TRBV11-2
CASSRRDAITDTQYF,.,.,TRBJ2-3,TRBV4-3
CASSPTPGSNQFF,.,.,TRBJ2-1,TRBV19
CSVGGSGYEQYF,few,.,TRBJ2-7,TRBV29-1
CAISESWQLSTDTQYF,.,.,TRBJ2-3,TRBV10-3
CRPGVGDTQYF,.,.,TRBJ2-3,TRBV20-1
CATWDRGANTGELFF,once,TRBD1,TRBJ2-2,TRBV6-5
CASSLDGSQKNIQYF,.,.,TRBJ2-4,TRBV5-6
CASRGTGQGTQYF,.,.,TRBJ2-3,TRBV2
CASREGMNTEAFF,.,.,TRBJ1-1,TRBV6-1
CASRLAGITDTQYF,.,TRBD2,TRBJ2-3,TRBV19
CASSVTGGVDTQYF,.,.,TRBJ2-3,TRBV9
CASSGRQASSYNEQFF,.,.,TRBJ2-1,TRBV6-1
CASSEGTSGADTQYF,.,TRBD2,TRBJ2-3,TRBV2
CASSLGQGSYNEQFF,.,TRBD1,TRBJ2-1,TRBV5-1
CASSRSDSREQFF,few,.,TRBJ2-1,TRBV7-6
CASSGEVNTEAFF,.,.,TRBJ1-1,TRBV2
CASSEAGRGTDTQYF,.,.,TRBJ2-3,TRBV2
CASSGTIGTILQQYF,.,.,TRBJ2-7,TRBV18
CASSPQVGYLYEQYF,.,.,TRBJ2-7,TRBV7-6
CASSTPTPYRETQYF,once,.,TRBJ2-5,TRBV9